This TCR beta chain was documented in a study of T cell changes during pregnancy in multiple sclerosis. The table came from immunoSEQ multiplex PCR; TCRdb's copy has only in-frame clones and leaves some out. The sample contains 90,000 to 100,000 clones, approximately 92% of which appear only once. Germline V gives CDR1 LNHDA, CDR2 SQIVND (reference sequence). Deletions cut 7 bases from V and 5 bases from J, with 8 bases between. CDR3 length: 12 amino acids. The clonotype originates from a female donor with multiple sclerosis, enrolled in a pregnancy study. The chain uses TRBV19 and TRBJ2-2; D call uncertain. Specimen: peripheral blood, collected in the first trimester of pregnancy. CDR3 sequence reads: CASIPGTGELFF. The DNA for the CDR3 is TGTGCCAGTATCCCCGGGACCGGGGAGCTGTTTTTT. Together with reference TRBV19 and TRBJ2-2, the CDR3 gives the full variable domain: DGGITQSPKYLFRKEGQNVTLSCEQNLNHDAMYWYRQDPGQGLRLIYYSQIVNDFQKGDIAEGYSVSREKKESFPLTVTSAQKNPTAFYLCASIPGTGELFFGEGSRLTVL.